The entry that follows covers one T cell receptor beta chain sequence. The data originate from a study of blood T cell repertoires in COVID-19. V dropped 4 bases and J dropped 1; count of bases not matched to a gene: 3. CDR3 length: 15 residues. Per the germline V gene, CDR1 is SGHKS and CDR2 is YYEKEE (reference sequence). Data came from immunoSEQ multiplex PCR; TCRdb stores just in-frame clones and leaves some out. The sample lists a few hundred thousand clones; 86% were seen once. The sample comprised peripheral blood. The TCR sequence derives from a woman aged 45-59 years with acute or convalescent COVID-19. V is TRBV5-5 and J is TRBJ2-2, with 8 bases identical to TRBD1. CDR3 in amino acids: CASSGRGQNTGELFF. In DNA form, the CDR3 reads TGTGCCAGCAGCGGCAGGGGGCAGAACACCGGGGAGCTGTTTTTT.